This T cell receptor beta chain stems from a study of technical replicates of blood from a handful of donors. Trimming took off 0 bases at V and 4 bases at J, with 8 bases between the two ends. This CDR3 spans 14 amino acids. Germline CDR1 reads SGHRS; CDR2 reads YFSETQ. TCRdb keeps only in-frame clones here, not all; method: immunoSEQ multiplex PCR. The sample consists of some 12,000 clones, around 96% of them appearing once. Sequencing was done on a sample of PBMCs. This clonotype was sampled from a human donor in good health. The V and J genes are TRBV5-1 and TRBJ2-1, with D uncertain. The DNA for the CDR3 is TGCGCCAGCAGCTTGGACTTACTATACAATGAGCAGTTCTTC. It is translated as CASSLDLLYNEQFF.